This TCR beta chain was captured in a study of T cell responses to AZD1222 COVID-19 vaccine (dated by TCRdb to the early 2020s). Background on the whole study: A total of 233 trial participants underwent TCR sequencing, of whom around 200 received two doses of AZD1222 and about 25 received two doses of the MenACWY control vaccine. Enrollment into the trials was organized by age into subgroups of 18-55, 56-69 and 70-plus years, and those subgroups contained approximately 150, 30 and 60 TCR-sequenced participants, respectively.

Inclusive of the bounding cysteine and phenylalanine, the CDR3 is 16 residues long. CDR3 DNA is the only sequence kept; it has 48 bases, read in frame from the first base. Via the germline V gene, CDR1 is MNHEY and CDR2 SVGAGI. V ends up 4 bases short and J 0 bases short, with an unmatched junction base count of 8. Summary of the overall study and its limitations: Participants were mostly white British, with more females than males. The authors suggested clonal diversity may have been underestimated. Because no samples from the day 14 peak response were available, repertoires could be characterized only after the peak T cell response. The vaccine-associated CD4 TCRs covered the entire spike protein, and the dominant responses fell in regions 160-218 and 743-854. Epitopes outside the regions mutated in the B.1.351 and B.1.1.7 variants were reportedly recognized by nearly half of the unique spike-specific TCRs. Conclusions about previously exposed vaccinees were limited because only 6 or 7 AZD1222 recipients were SARS-CoV-2 seropositive at baseline. In the small 56-69-year group, the increase in depth fell short of significance, most likely because of low power. After two AZD1222 doses, both the breadth and the depth of spike-specific TCRs were significantly higher than at day 0 and than in MenACWY recipients.

The CDR3 regions of human TCRbeta chains were analyzed by immunosequencing. In the authors' own workflow: TCRs in the repertoires were matched against a reference library of SARS-CoV-2-specific TCRs that had been generated with the MIRA antigen-specificity platform. Breadth was defined as the fraction of unique TCRs that were SARS-CoV-2-associated. Depth was defined as the fraction of total T cells that were SARS-CoV-2-associated. Using the MIRA data, each spike-specific TCR was assigned both to the spike region to which the TCR was reactive and to a CD4 or CD8 class. Log10-transformed breadth and depth values were compared by one-way ANOVA with Sidak's multiple comparisons tests. TCRdb took over this immuneACCESS table, retaining in-frame rearrangements with V and J assigned. Such tables are incomplete; in checked studies, under half of the missing clones stem from an unresolved V gene, and the remainder is unexplained. V and J calls and clone size follow that table, whereas D and trimming were derived from the DNA. This sample comprises under 200,000 clones, more than 75% of them detected only once. The ten largest clones capture 2.7% of the sample.

In regard to this clone: The target of this receptor is not known. No quality values exist for individual bases; no much larger clone is one base distant.

In light of the paper, this sample's time point label describes: baseline before first vaccination. The meaning of the sample's treatment or condition label: meningococcal conjugate vaccine given as trial control. Vaccinee samples were obtained from the UK trials COV001 and COV002, which included a single-blind randomized controlled phase 2/3 trial of AZD1222 (ChAdOx1 nCoV-19) in healthy adults. For TCRbeta chain sequencing, PBMC samples were collected from trial participants at day 0 and at day 28 after the second dose. This receptor was identified in an adult in good health. Sequencing used peripheral blood, obtained on day 0 of MenACWY control vaccination. The chain links TRBV6-5 with TRBJ1-2; 7 central nucleotides agree with TRBD1. The nucleotide sequence is TGTGCCAGCAGTTTAGAGGGGACAGCTTCTAACTATGGCTACACCTTC. Translated, it reads CASSLEGTASNYGYTF.